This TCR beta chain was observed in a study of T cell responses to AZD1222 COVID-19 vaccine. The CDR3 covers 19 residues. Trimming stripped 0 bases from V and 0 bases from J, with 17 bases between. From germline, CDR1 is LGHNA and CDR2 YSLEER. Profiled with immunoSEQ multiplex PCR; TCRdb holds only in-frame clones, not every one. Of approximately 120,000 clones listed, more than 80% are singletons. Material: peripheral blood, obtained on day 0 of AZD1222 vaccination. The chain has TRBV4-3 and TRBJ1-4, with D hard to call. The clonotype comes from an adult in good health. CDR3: CASSQDRLGISTTNEKLFF. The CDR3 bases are TGCGCCAGCAGCCAAGATCGATTAGGCATAAGTACAACTAATGAAAAACTGTTTTTT.